Below, 9 T cell receptor beta chains from the same sample are listed, as sequenced in a study of T cell responses to AZD1222 COVID-19 vaccine. Libraries were prepared by immunoSEQ multiplex PCR; TCRdb keeps only in-frame clonotypes and omits some of them. This sample yields 150,000 to 200,000 clones, of which roughly 91% are seen a single time; 1.5% to 2% belongs to the top ten. The source material was peripheral blood, sampled on day 0 of AZD1222 vaccination. These receptors originate from an adult in good health.

V is TRBV19 and J is TRBJ2-1; 7 nucleotides line up with TRBD1. The CDR3 extends over 13 amino acids. V shed 3 bases and J 9 bases; nucleotides not matched to a gene: 5. Germline CDR1 is LNHDA and CDR2 is SQIVND (reference sequence). CDR3 residues: CASSIGTGVEQFF. The DNA for the CDR3 is TGTGCCAGTAGTATTGGAACAGGGGTTGAGCAGTTCTTC.

The chain combines TRBV6-1 with TRBJ1-5, with 7 bases identical to TRBD1. Germline CDR1 reads MNHNS; CDR2 reads SASEGT. Germline trimming cut 5 bases from V and 1 base from J; bases unmatched to any gene: 8. The CDR3 length is 16 residues. CDR3 residues: CASSQGQVGSNQPQHF. The CDR3 DNA is TGTGCCAGCAGTCAAGGACAGGTAGGGAGCAATCAGCCCCAGCATTTT.

The chain recombines TRBV7-8 with TRBJ2-3, with 14 bases aligning to TRBD2. Per germline, CDR1 SGHVS and CDR2 FQNEAQ. The CDR3 extends over 19 amino acids. Losses at the gene ends were 1 base for V and 5 bases for J; bases not matched to a gene: 11. The CDR3 coding sequence is TGTGCCAGCAGCTTAGGTTCTTCGGGGGGACTAGCGGGAGAAGATACGCAGTATTTT. Its protein product is CASSLGSSGGLAGEDTQYF.

This clone was recorded a few times. This chain joins TRBV7-3 and TRBJ1-1, with TRBD1 as a possible D gene (6 bases). The CDR3 has 14 residues. V lost 6 bases to trimming and J lost 1 base, with 12 bases between them. The germline V gene has CDR1 SGHTA and CDR2 FQGTGA. CDR3 DNA: TGTGCCAGCAGTCCGGGACACTCGAACACTGAAGCTTTCTTT. This encodes CASSPGHSNTEAFF. The full variable domain, in which reference TRBV7-3 and TRBJ1-1 provide the parts outside the CDR3, is GAGVSQTPSNKVTEKGKYVELRCDPISGHTALYWYRQSLGQGPEFLIYFQGTGAADDSGLPNDRFFAVRPEGSVSTLKIQRTERGDSAVYLCASSPGHSNTEAFFGQGTRLTVV.

The chain uses TRBV28 and TRBJ2-1; D may be TRBD1 or TRBD2 (7 bases each). V dropped 11 bases and J dropped 2 bases, with 19 bases sitting between them. This CDR3 contains 15 residues. Germline V gene sequence: CDR1 MDHEN, CDR2 SYDVKM. The CDR3 nucleotides read TGTGCCCAGCAGTCCCAGGGGGGGGCCTACAATGAGCAGTTCTTC. Amino acid sequence: CAQQSQGGAYNEQFF.

This clone was seen only once. V gene TRBV12-3 or TRBV12-4 combines with J gene TRBJ1-5, with 8 positions matching TRBD1. The J segment lost 4 bases and the V segment lost 10 bases, leaving 3 bases of the junction unmatched. The CDR3 length is 12 residues. CDR3 in amino acids: CATRTGNQPQHF. The CDR3, as DNA: TGTGCCACCCGGACAGGGAATCAGCCCCAGCATTTT.

This clone was counted a few times. This rearrangement joins TRBV4-3 to TRBJ2-1; 10 positions agree with TRBD2. V lost 0 bases to trimming and J lost 7 bases; unmatched junction nucleotides: 6. Germline V gives CDR1 LGHNA, CDR2 YSLEER. The CDR3 has 16 residues. The CDR3 DNA sequence: TGCGCCAGCAGCCAAGATGGGCTAGCGGGAGTAAATGAGCAGTTCTTC. This gives the protein CASSQDGLAGVNEQFF.

V usage is TRBV18 and J usage is TRBJ1-4, with D perhaps TRBD1 (5 bases). CDR1 and CDR2 (germline): KGHSH, LQKENI. Deletions cut 2 bases from V and 3 bases from J, with 10 bases between. The CDR3 contains 15 residues. The CDR3 region is CASSPAREPNEKLFF. The CDR3 DNA is TGTGCCAGCTCACCAGCCAGGGAACCTAATGAAAAACTGTTTTTT.

The chain has TRBV10-3 and TRBJ1-1; D gene unclear. The germline V gene has CDR1 ENHRY and CDR2 SYGVKD. Trimming pared 7 bases from V and 1 base from J, leaving 10 bases between. CDR3 length: 13 amino acids. CDR3 coding DNA: TGTGCCATCACCTCCCCCGGGAACACTGAAGCTTTCTTT. Translated: CAITSPGNTEAFF.